These 2 T cell receptor beta chains share one sample of origin, sequenced in a study of type 1 regulatory T cells. TCRdb ran MiXCR on the reads and lists one entry per CDR3 protein. Here the sample spans 11,000 to 15,000 distinct CDR3 sequences, approximately 15% being singletons. These TCRs' antigens remain unknown. The source material was cultured T cells, either the whole culture or a sorted T cell fraction (not recorded which). These receptor sequences come from a human donor in good health.

The table lists this clonotype with a few counts. This chain uses TRBV12-3 or TRBV12-4 with TRBJ2-1, with TRBD2 matching over 11 bases. V lost 5 bases, J lost 10 bases, and 10 bases stayed unmatched. CDR3 size: 15 residues. The CDR3, as DNA: TGTGCCAGCAGTCAATTAGCGGGAGGGCTTAAGGAGCAGTTCTTC. As protein: CASSQLAGGLKEQFF.

This clonotype was seen many times. The chain carries TRBV29-1 and TRBJ2-1; D gene ambiguous. The CDR3 runs to 15 residues. V lost 2 bases to trimming and J lost 9 bases, with 20 bases between them. The germline V gene encodes CDR1 SQVTM and CDR2 ANQGSEA. The CDR3 spells CSVEFVRRLIGEQFF. CDR3 DNA: TGCAGCGTTGAATTTGTCAGGAGACTTATCGGTGAGCAGTTCTTC.